This is a list of T cell receptor beta chains from one sample in a study of graft-versus-host responses after intestinal transplantation. These receptors lack a known antigen. Repertoires were generated with immunoSEQ multiplex PCR, while TCRdb's copy carries only in-frame clones and drops some. The sample lists under 95,000 clones, approximately 82% occurring once. Sample: unstimulated CD4+ T cells sorted from spleen or lymph node cells, taken before intestinal transplant. The receptors here all came from a human donor who received an intestinal transplant. Both conserved end residues are part of each CDR3. A D gene is named only where the DNA matches it firmly. Some rows have no size entry. The others give once, few or many, or a class for an expanded clone.

TRBD2	TRBV7-9	few	TRBJ2-2	TGTGCCAGCAGCTACTTCAGCGGGAGTTGGGGAACCGGGGAGCTGTTTTTT	CASSYFSGSWGTGELFF
.	TRBV18	few	TRBJ2-3	TGTGCCAGCTCACCTGTGGTAGATAGCACAGATACGCAGTATTTT	CASSPVVDSTDTQYF
.	TRBV5-1	.	TRBJ2-3	TGCGCCAGCAGCCGGACTGAGCGGGGCACAGATACGCAGTATTTT	CASSRTERGTDTQYF
.	TRBV6-1	.	TRBJ1-2	TGTGCCAGCGTCAACCAGTATGGCTACACCTTC	CASVNQYGYTF
TRBD2	TRBV4-2	.	TRBJ2-7	TGTGCCAGCAGCCGTGCCGGGACTAGCGGGAACGAGCAGTACTTC	CASSRAGTSGNEQYF
TRBD1	TRBV5-1	.	TRBJ2-2	TGCGCCAGCAGGATGGGACAGGGGAGCACCGGGGAGCTGTTTTTT	CASRMGQGSTGELFF
TRBD2	TRBV4-1	.	TRBJ2-7	TGCGCCAGCAGCCAAAGGTTAGCGGGGGAAGACTACGAGCAGTACTTC	CASSQRLAGEDYEQYF
TRBD2	TRBV6-6	few	TRBJ2-1	TGTGCCAGCAGCTATCTAGCGGGGGAGCAGTTCTTC	CASSYLAGEQFF
TRBD2	TRBV27	once	TRBJ2-2	TGTGCCAGCAGTTCACTAGCGGGGGGGCCCGGGGAGCTGTTTTTT	CASSSLAGGPGELFF
.	TRBV6-5	.	TRBJ2-7	TGTGCCAGCAGCGGGGAACGGGAGCAGTACTTC	CASSGEREQYF
TRBD1	TRBV5-1	.	TRBJ2-7	TGCGCCAGCAGGGAGGGACAGGGAGCCTACGAGCAGTACTTC	CASREGQGAYEQYF
.	TRBV6-6	.	TRBJ1-2	TGTGCCAGCAGCTACGTGACAGATTCCTATGGCTACACCTTC	CASSYVTDSYGYTF
.	TRBV6-8	.	TRBJ2-3	TGTGCCAGCAGGGGGGCCACGGGCCGTAGCACAGATACGCAGTATTTT	CASRGATGRSTDTQYF
.	TRBV6-6	.	TRBJ1-2	TGTGCCAGCAGTTACTCGTGGGGGCAGAATGGCTACACCTTC	CASSYSWGQNGYTF
.	TRBV25-1	.	TRBJ2-3	TGTGCCAGCAGTGAATATAGAGGGTTTACAGATACGCAGTATTTT	CASSEYRGFTDTQYF
.	TRBV9	.	TRBJ2-2	TGTGCCAGCAGCGTTCTCGGACTCATGAACACCGGGGAGCTGTTTTTT	CASSVLGLMNTGELFF
.	TRBV11-2	.	TRBJ2-7	TGTGCCAGCAGCCCCGGTGGGAGCTCCTACGAGCAGTACTTC	CASSPGGSSYEQYF
.	TRBV11-1	.	TRBJ1-1	TGTGCCAGCAGCCCCTGGGGGGGGTCCCTGAACACTGAAGCTTTCTTT	CASSPWGGSLNTEAFF
.	TRBV7-9	.	TRBJ2-2	TGTGCCCTCGAGGAAAGGCTGTTTTTT	CALEERLFF
.	TRBV28	.	TRBJ1-4	TGTGCCAGCAGTCAGGAGGGGCTCCGTAATGAAAAACTGTTTTTT	CASSQEGLRNEKLFF
TRBD2	TRBV9	.	TRBJ2-1	TGTGCCAGCAGCGCAGCGGGGGCCTACAATGAGCAGTTCTTC	CASSAAGAYNEQFF
.	TRBV7-2	once	TRBJ1-5	TGTGCCAGCAGCGAAAAAGGAGGATATAGCAATCAGCCCCAGCATTTT	CASSEKGGYSNQPQHF
TRBD1	TRBV19	.	TRBJ1-2	TGTGCCACCAGACAGGGTATTAGGTATGGCTACACCTTC	CATRQGIRYGYTF
TRBD2	TRBV5-4	.	TRBJ2-1	TGTGCCAGCAGCTATGAGCGGGAGCCAAACAATGAGCAGTTCTTC	CASSYEREPNNEQFF
TRBD1	TRBV5-6	few	TRBJ2-7	TGTGCCAGCAGCTTCCGGGACAGGGGGGTCGAGCAGTACTTC	CASSFRDRGVEQYF
TRBD2	TRBV29-1	few	TRBJ2-3	TGCAGCGTTGATGGTCGACTAGCGGGAGGGCCCCCAGATACGCAGTATTTT	CSVDGRLAGGPPDTQYF
TRBD2	TRBV5-1	.	TRBJ2-3	TGCGCCAGCAGCTTAGGCCTAGCGGGGGTTAGCACAGATACGCAGTATTTT	CASSLGLAGVSTDTQYF
TRBD1	TRBV10-3	.	TRBJ1-5	TGTGCCATCAGTGAGTACTGGACAGGGGGCGAGTATAGCAATCAGCCCCAGCATTTT	CAISEYWTGGEYSNQPQHF
.	TRBV15	.	TRBJ1-2	TGTGCCACCAGCAGAAGTCGCAGGGACTATGGCTACACCTTC	CATSRSRRDYGYTF
TRBD1	TRBV18	.	TRBJ2-7	TGTGCCAGCTCACCATCGGGAGACAGGGGTCGCGAGCAGTACTTC	CASSPSGDRGREQYF
.	TRBV19	.	TRBJ1-2	TGTGCCAGTAGCCCGGACGGGAGCTATGGCTACACCTTC	CASSPDGSYGYTF
.	TRBV5-1	.	TRBJ2-1	TGCGCCAGCAGCATTCGGGACTCCACCTACAATGAGCAGTTCTTC	CASSIRDSTYNEQFF
.	TRBV6-1	.	TRBJ1-2	TGTGCCAGCAGTGAAGCCCCTGGCGGTAACTATGGCTACACCTTC	CASSEAPGGNYGYTF
TRBD1	TRBV5-4	.	TRBJ2-2	TGTGCCAGCAGCAGCCGGACAGGGTCCCCCCCCGGGGAGCTGTTTTTT	CASSSRTGSPPGELFF
TRBD1	TRBV4-1	.	TRBJ1-1	TGCGCCAGCAGACTGGGACAGGAGAACACTGAAGCTTTCTTT	CASRLGQENTEAFF
TRBD1	TRBV7-6	.	TRBJ1-6	TGTGCCAGCAGTTTATACCGGGACAGGGGACGGAATTCACCCCTCCACTTT	CASSLYRDRGRNSPLHF
TRBD1	TRBV6-5	few	TRBJ2-1	TGTGCCAGCAGTTCGACAGGGCCGATCAATGAGCAGTTCTTC	CASSSTGPINEQFF
TRBD2	TRBV7-2	.	TRBJ2-3	TGTGCCAGCAGCTCTCTAGCGGGGGCCCACACAGATACGCAGTATTTT	CASSSLAGAHTDTQYF
.	TRBV5-6	.	TRBJ1-2	TGTGCCAGCAGCTTCTTAGGGGCCGAACGGGATGGCTACACCTTC	CASSFLGAERDGYTF
.	TRBV5-1	.	TRBJ2-2	TGCGCCAGCAGCTTGGGACAGTCGAACACCGGGGAGCTGTTTTTT	CASSLGQSNTGELFF
.	TRBV6-1	few	TRBJ1-4	TGTGCCAGCAGTGTGCGACCCGGGACAACTAATGAAAAACTGTTTTTT	CASSVRPGTTNEKLFF
.	TRBV19	.	TRBJ2-3	TGTGCCAGTAGGACGGGGGGCACAGATACGCAGTATTTT	CASRTGGTDTQYF
TRBD2	TRBV5-1	.	TRBJ2-1	TGCGCCAGCAGCCCGGTCCTAGCGGGGGAGTACAATGAGCAGTTCTTC	CASSPVLAGEYNEQFF
TRBD1	TRBV19	.	TRBJ2-5	TGTGCCAGTAGCGAACAGGGGCGGGTGGAGACCCAGTACTTC	CASSEQGRVETQYF
TRBD2	TRBV5-1	few	TRBJ2-1	TGCGCCAGCATTCCGGGACTAGCGGGAGTGGGGGAGCAGTTCTTC	CASIPGLAGVGEQFF
TRBD2	TRBV5-1	.	TRBJ2-5	TGCGCCAGCAGCTTTGCGGGAGGGTCGGAGACCCAGTACTTC	CASSFAGGSETQYF
.	TRBV5-1	.	TRBJ2-3	TGCGCCAGCAGACGGCAGGGGAAAAGCACAGATACGCAGTATTTT	CASRRQGKSTDTQYF
.	TRBV28	.	TRBJ2-2	TGTGCCAGCAGTTTAACACAGGGGGAGCTGTTTTTT	CASSLTQGELFF
.	TRBV28	medium-sized	TRBJ1-4	TGTGCCAGCAGCCTACTGCCCCAGGCACTGTTTTTT	CASSLLPQALFF
TRBD1	TRBV7-3	once	TRBJ2-3	TGTGCCAGCAGAAGACAGGGTCTGAGCACAGATACGCAGTATTTT	CASRRQGLSTDTQYF
TRBD1	TRBV19	.	TRBJ1-5	TGTGCCAGTAGTATATCCAAGGGGGCCCGAGGGCAGCCCCAGCATTTT	CASSISKGARGQPQHF
TRBD1	TRBV7-7	.	TRBJ2-5	TGTGCCAGCAGCGCTGGACAGGGTAAGGGAGAGACCCAGTACTTC	CASSAGQGKGETQYF
TRBD2	TRBV11-2	.	TRBJ2-1	TGTGCCAGCAGCTTATTTCTAGCGGGTAAAAATGAGCAGTTCTTC	CASSLFLAGKNEQFF
TRBD1	TRBV5-1	.	TRBJ2-5	TGCGCCAGCAGCCCCCGGGACAGGCAAGAGACCCAGTACTTC	CASSPRDRQETQYF
TRBD2	TRBV4-1	few	TRBJ2-2	TGCGCCAGCAGCCAAGAGGTCACTAGCGCGGGCACCGGGGAGCTGTTTTTT	CASSQEVTSAGTGELFF
TRBD1	TRBV5-1	few	TRBJ1-2	TGCGCCAGCAGTAGGGACAGCCAGTATGGCTACACCTTC	CASSRDSQYGYTF
TRBD1	TRBV5-1	.	TRBJ2-6	TGCGCCAGCAGCGAGGACAGGGCCGGGGCCAACGTCCTGACTTTC	CASSEDRAGANVLTF
TRBD1	TRBV5-1	.	TRBJ2-7	TGCGCCAGCAGGTTCGGGACAGGGGCCTCCTACGAGCAGTACTTC	CASRFGTGASYEQYF
TRBD2	TRBV7-2	.	TRBJ2-5	TGTGCCAGCAGCCCTAGGGCCGGGACTAGCGGGAGTGTGACCCAGTACTTC	CASSPRAGTSGSVTQYF